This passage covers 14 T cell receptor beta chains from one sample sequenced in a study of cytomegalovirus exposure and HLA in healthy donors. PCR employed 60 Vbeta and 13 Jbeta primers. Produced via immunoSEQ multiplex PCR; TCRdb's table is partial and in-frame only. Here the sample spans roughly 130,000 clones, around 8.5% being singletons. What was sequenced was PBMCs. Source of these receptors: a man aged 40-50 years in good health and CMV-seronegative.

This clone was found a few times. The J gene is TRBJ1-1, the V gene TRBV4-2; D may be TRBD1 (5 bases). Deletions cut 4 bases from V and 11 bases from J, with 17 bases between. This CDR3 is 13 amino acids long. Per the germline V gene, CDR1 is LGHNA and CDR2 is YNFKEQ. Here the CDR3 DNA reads TGTGCCAGCAGCCTCGAGGTAGGGGTAGAGGCTTTCTTT. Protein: CASSLEVGVEAFF.

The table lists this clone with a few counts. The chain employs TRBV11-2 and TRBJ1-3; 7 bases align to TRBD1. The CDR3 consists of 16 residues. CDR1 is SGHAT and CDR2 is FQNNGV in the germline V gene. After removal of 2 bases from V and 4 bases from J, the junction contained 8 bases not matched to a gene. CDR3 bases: TGTGCCAGCAGCTTACTAAGGGGGCGCAGGGGAAACACCATATATTTT. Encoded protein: CASSLLRGRRGNTIYF.

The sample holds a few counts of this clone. CDR3 sequence (DNA): TGTGCCAGCAGGAGGGTGGTTACGAACACCGGGGAGCTGTTTTTT. It yields the protein CASRRVVTNTGELFF. The V call is TRBV2, the J call TRBJ2-2, with D possibly matching TRBD2 (5 bases). Germline V gene lookup returns CDR1 SNHLY and CDR2 FYNNEI. The length of the CDR3 is 15 residues. The V and J ends lost 6 bases and 0 bases respectively, with 11 bases between them.

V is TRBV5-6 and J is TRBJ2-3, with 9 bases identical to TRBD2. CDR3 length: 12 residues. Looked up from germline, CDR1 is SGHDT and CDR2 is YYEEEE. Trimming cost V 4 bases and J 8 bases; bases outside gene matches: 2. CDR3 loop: CASSRSGGTQYF. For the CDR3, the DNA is TGTGCCAGCAGCCGTAGCGGGGGTACGCAGTATTTT. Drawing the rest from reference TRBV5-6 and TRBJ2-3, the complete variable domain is DAGVTQSPTHLIKTRGQQVTLRCSPKSGHDTVSWYQQALGQGPQFIFQYYEEEERQRGNFPDRFSGHQFPNYSSELNVNALLLGDSALYLCASSRSGGTQYFGPGTRLTVL.

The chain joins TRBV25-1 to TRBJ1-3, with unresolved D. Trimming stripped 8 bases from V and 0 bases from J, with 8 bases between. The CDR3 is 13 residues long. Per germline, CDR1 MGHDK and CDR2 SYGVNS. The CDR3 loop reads CASSAGSGNTIYF. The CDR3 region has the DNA TGTGCCAGCTCCGCGGGCTCTGGAAACACCATATATTTT.

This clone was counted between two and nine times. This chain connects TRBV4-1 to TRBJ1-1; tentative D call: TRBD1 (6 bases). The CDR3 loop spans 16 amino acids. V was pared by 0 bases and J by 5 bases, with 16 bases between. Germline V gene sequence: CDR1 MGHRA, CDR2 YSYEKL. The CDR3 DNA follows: TGCGCCAGCAGCCAAGAGGGGCGGGGGCCTGGTACTGAAGCTTTCTTT. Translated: CASSQEGRGPGTEAFF.

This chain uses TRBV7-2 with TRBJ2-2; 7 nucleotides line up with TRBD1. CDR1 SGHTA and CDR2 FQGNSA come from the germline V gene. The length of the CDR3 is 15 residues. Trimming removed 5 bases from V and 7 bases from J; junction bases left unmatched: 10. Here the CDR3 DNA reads TGTGCCAGCAGCATCCGACAGGGTAATGTCGGGGAGCTGTTTTTT. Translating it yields CASSIRQGNVGELFF.

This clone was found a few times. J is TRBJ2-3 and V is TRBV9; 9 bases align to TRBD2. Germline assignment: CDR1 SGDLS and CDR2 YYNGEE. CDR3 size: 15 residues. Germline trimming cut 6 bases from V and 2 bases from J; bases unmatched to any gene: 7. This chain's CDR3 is CASNPSGEYTDTQYF. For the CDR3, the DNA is TGTGCCAGCAACCCTAGCGGGGAATACACAGATACGCAGTATTTT.

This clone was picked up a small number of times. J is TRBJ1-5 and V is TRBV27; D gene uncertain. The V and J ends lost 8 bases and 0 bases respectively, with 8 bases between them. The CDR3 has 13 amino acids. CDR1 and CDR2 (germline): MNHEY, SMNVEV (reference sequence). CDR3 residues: CASGLGSNQPQHF. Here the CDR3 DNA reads TGTGCCAGCGGACTGGGTAGCAATCAGCCCCAGCATTTT.

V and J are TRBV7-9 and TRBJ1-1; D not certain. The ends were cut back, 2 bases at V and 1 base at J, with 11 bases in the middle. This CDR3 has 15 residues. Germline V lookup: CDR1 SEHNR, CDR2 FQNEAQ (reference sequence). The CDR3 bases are TGTGCCAGCAGCTTATTGAACAGCGGGAACACTGAAGCTTTCTTT. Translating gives CASSLLNSGNTEAFF. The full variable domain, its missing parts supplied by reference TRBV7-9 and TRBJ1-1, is DTGVSQNPRHKITKRGQNVTFRCDPISEHNRLYWYRQTLGQGPEFLTYFQNEAQLEKSRLLSDRFSAERPKGSFSTLEIQRTEQGDSAMYLCASSLLNSGNTEAFFGQGTRLTVV.

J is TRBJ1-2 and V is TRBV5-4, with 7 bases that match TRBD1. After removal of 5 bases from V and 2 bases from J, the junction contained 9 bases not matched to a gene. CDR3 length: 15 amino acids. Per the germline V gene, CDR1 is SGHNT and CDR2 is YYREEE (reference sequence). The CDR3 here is CASRNTGESNYGYTF. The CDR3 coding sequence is TGTGCCAGCAGAAATACAGGGGAATCCAACTATGGCTACACCTTC.

Here the CDR3 DNA reads TGCGCCAGCAGCCAAGGGACAGGGCTAAACTATGGCTACACCTTC. Its protein product is CASSQGTGLNYGYTF. The genes are TRBV4-3 and TRBJ1-2, with 8 bases identical to TRBD1. After removal of 1 base from V and 2 bases from J, the junction contained 3 bases not matched to a gene. Germline lookup yields CDR1 LGHNA and CDR2 YSLEER. The CDR3 is 15 residues long.

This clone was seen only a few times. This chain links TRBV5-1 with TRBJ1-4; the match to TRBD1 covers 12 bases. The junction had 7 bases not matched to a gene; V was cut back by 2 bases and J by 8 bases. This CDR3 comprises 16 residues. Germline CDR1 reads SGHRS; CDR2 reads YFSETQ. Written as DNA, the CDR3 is TGCGCCAGCAGCTTTACCCCGGGACAGGGGGCAGAAAAACTGTTTTTT. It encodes CASSFTPGQGAEKLFF.

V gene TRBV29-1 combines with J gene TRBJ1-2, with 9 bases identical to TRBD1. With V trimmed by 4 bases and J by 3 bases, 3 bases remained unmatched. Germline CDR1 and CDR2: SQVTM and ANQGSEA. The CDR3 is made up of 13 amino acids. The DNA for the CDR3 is TGCAGCGTTGGGGACAGGGCTGACTATGGCTACACCTTC. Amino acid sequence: CSVGDRADYGYTF.